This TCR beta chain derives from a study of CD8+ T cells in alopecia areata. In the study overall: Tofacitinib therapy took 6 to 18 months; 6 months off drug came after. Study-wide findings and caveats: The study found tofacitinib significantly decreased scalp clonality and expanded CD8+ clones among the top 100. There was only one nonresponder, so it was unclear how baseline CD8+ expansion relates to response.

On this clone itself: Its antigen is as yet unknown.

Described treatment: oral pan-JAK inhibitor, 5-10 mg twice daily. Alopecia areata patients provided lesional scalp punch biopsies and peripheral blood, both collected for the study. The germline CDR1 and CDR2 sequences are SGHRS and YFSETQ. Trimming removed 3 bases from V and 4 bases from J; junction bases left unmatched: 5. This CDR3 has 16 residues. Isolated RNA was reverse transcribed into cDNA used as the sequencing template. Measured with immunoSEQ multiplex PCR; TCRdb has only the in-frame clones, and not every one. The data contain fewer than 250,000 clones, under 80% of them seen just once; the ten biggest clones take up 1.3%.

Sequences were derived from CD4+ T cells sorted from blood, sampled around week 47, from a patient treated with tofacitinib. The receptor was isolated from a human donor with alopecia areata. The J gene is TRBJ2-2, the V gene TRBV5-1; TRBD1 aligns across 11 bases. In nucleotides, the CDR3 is TGCGCCAGCAGCTCCGCTGGGACAGGGGGCACCGGGGAGCTGTTTTTT. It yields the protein CASSSAGTGGTGELFF. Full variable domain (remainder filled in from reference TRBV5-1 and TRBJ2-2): KAGVTQTPRYLIKTRGQQVTLSCSPISGHRSVSWYQQTPGQGLQFLFEYFSETQRNKGNFPGRFSGRQFSNSRSEMNVSTLELGDSALYLCASSSAGTGGTGELFFGEGSRLTVL.